The text below deals with one T cell receptor (beta chain). Its antigen is unknown. Per-nucleotide qualities are absent, and no much larger clonotype sits a single base away. The library came from the immunoSEQ multiplex PCR assay. For the multiplex PCR, a mixture combining 60 forward primers for TCR Vbeta segments and 13 reverse primers for TCR Jbeta segments was used. The CDR3 region of rearranged TCR beta genes was amplified from genomic DNA with a multiplex PCR assay. Amplified TCR beta libraries were sequenced as 87-base-pair reads on the Illumina HiSeq System. The paper's data handling went like this. A later analysis counted 75 million to 100 million unique TCR beta chains across the 670 or so repertoires, and approximately 11 million of these chains were shared by at least two donors. To remove PCR and sequencing errors, raw reads were error-corrected and collapsed into unique sequences using a nearest-neighbor algorithm that merged closely related sequences. V, D and J gene segments were assigned by aligning CDR3 sequences to IMGT reference sequences. For a sequence to be retained, at least a six-nucleotide match to both a V gene segment and a J gene segment was required. Rearrangements were classified as productive when the CDR3 lacked stop codons and remained in frame with V and J, and all other rearrangements were classified as non-productive. CDR3 was defined by IMGT convention, running from the second conserved V-encoded cysteine to the conserved J-encoded phenylalanine. Sequences without an unambiguous match to a single V gene segment were excluded from the earlier analysis of a few hundred of the donors. In an earlier analysis of approximately 500 of the donors, a V segment was called functional when productive rearrangements were above 56.7%, and segregating when the standard deviation between donors exceeded 5%. To diagnose cytomegalovirus status from the catalog of TCR beta chain sequences, a statistical classification framework was built. A later analysis assigned V and J genes by comparing TCR nucleotide sequences with IMGT/GENE-DB human TR gene sequences. In a later analysis, CDR3 sequences and most-parsimonious VDJ recombination scenarios were assigned using the TCRdist pipeline. A later analysis defined each TCR beta chain by its CDR3 amino acid sequence plus V-gene family, and excluded reads lacking a unique V-gene family. To address suspected cross-contamination and a sequencing artifact, a later analysis removed 550 to 750 highly shared, low-generation-probability nucleotide sequences. In a later analysis, a clonal expansion index for each public chain was calculated from normalized within-repertoire ranks of inferred template counts. In a later analysis, generation probabilities were computed using a VDJ recombination model fitted to out-of-frame rearrangements, and the results were checked against IGoR. Hypergeometric tests were used in a later analysis to score TCR-TCR, TCR-HLA and TCR-CMV co-occurrence, with a repertoire-size bias correction applied to the TCR pairs. In a later analysis, false discovery rates were estimated by permuting HLA or CMV assignments 20 times. A later analysis grouped co-occurring TCRs with DBSCAN, adding TCRdist sequence similarity when clustering within HLA-allele-positive subsets. Repertoires with fewer than 30,000 or more than 120,000 public chains, plus five repertoires with anomalous nucleotide sharing, were excluded from co-occurrence clustering. TCRdb took this table from immuneACCESS and kept in-frame rearrangements with V and J called. Such tables lack part of the clones; where checked against another copy, unresolved V genes explain under half of the gap, and the rest is unexplained. V and J calls and clone size follow that table, whereas D and trimming were derived from the DNA. The sample contains tens of thousands of clones, about 70% of them found a single time. Of the sample, 2.1% falls within the top ten clones.

The cohort was made up of about 610 healthy bone marrow donors. Cohort members were all nominally healthy when sampled, although unrecorded immune exposures were likely present. The donor tested CMV seronegative and was one of the 352 seronegative cohort members. A peripheral blood sample was collected from each donor, and TCR beta sequencing was performed on peripheral blood mononuclear cells. Genomic DNA extraction from the blood cell samples was performed with the Qiagen DNeasy Blood Extraction Kit. These data are taken from a study of cytomegalovirus exposure and HLA in healthy donors (dated by TCRdb to about 2017). A note on the overall study: According to an earlier analysis of around 600 of the donors, about 179 million T cells yielded 95 million to 140 million unique TCR beta sequences and about 280 Gb of sequence data. About five DR-DQ haplotypes were treated as single units for association and clustering because of strong linkage in the cohort. Donor age, sex, ethnicity and CMV serostatus were collected together with the repertoire data. All discovery cohort repertoires had been generated on a single sequencing platform. The number of typed donors differed by locus: about 620-640 for A, B, C, DRB1 and DQB1; 522 for DQA1; around 580 for DPA1; and some 450 for DPB1. A separate validation cohort of more than 100 different subjects was used in addition to the roughly 670-subject first cohort. On average, roughly 250,000 unique TCR beta nucleotide sequences were sequenced per donor among 398 genotyped donors of the cohort, with around 19% of those sequences being non-productive. A later analysis re-analyzed previously published TCR beta repertoires from approximately 700 donors and added high-resolution HLA genotyping to study TCR occurrence patterns. The aim of the study was to test whether cataloging public T cell receptors could identify signatures of past pathogen exposure. To decide whether each TCR beta V gene segment behaved as functional or pseudogenic, an earlier analysis of fewer than 750 of the donors relied on high-throughput TCR beta sequencing. Of the roughly 390 genotyped donors, about 84% fell in the genetic ancestry cluster associated with self-reported Caucasian donors. In a later genetic analysis, genome-wide SNP genotypes for about three fifths of the roughly 670 donors were used, and that subset was treated as a discovery cohort. Roughly 300 gigabases of sequencing data and tens of millions of unique TCR sequences were included in an early release covering under 650 HLA-typed donors. The later analysis used no new phenotypic data to find candidate immune exposures, relying instead on TCR beta sequences and their occurrence across donors. HLA typing covered class I and class II loci at four-digit resolution. The study profiled the T cell repertoires of around 700 subjects by immunosequencing and related them to cytomegalovirus serostatus. To predict cytomegalovirus infection status, the study combined high-throughput TCR immunosequencing, statistical association of individual TCRs with disease status, and machine learning. The investigation overall reported the following: Strong co-occurrence of HLA alleles, especially DR and DQ, made assigning TCR associations to individual alleles difficult. A later analysis found that most CMV-associated TCR beta chains appeared HLA-restricted, with HLA associations seemingly driven largely by CMV exposure. The sequencing pipeline was judged likely to have produced a cluster of highly shared sequence variants as a technical artifact. For the cohort, immune exposure information was limited to CMV serostatus. Because some donors lacked HLA typing at each locus, the association tests relied only on the typed subset. A further reported finding was that TCR beta sequences accurately predicted the HLA-A and HLA-B alleles for most subjects in the first cohort. The presence/absence analyses assumed that sequencing depth was roughly uniform across donors, and that assumption may not be true. Only TCR beta chains were sequenced in this cohort, and the absence of alpha or paired-chain data limited detectable features. In vitro tests confirmed that three of the cytomegalovirus-associated TCR beta chains recognize cytomegalovirus antigens. A total of 150 or so TCR beta chains were listed by the study as associated with cytomegalovirus. According to a later analysis, TCR association rates differed among HLA loci, with DRB1 alleles showing the most associated TCRs and HLA-C alleles showing the fewest. It was suggested by the authors that the approach could potentially be generalized to other disease states and immunological phenotypes. An earlier analysis of around 600 of the donors showed that most TCR beta V segments appeared in productive rearrangements either about 87% or about 30% of the time, which broadly matched IMGT annotations. Cytomegalovirus status was reported to be diagnosed by the classifier with high specificity and sensitivity in both the original and validation cohorts. While some public TCRs were present in many individuals, most TCR sequences turned up only very rarely across donors. In a later analysis, HLA-associated TCR beta chains were found to be more clonally expanded and to have lower generation probabilities than equally common non-associated chains. According to a later genetic analysis, donors in an Asian-associated ancestry cluster had fewer N-insertions in productive TCRs than the approximately 630-donor mean. Correlated functional status among segregating V segments might reflect linkage disequilibrium, but an unknown experimental factor could not be ruled out. V-gene and J-gene trimming of TCR beta chains was associated with a missense DCLRE1C variant in a later genetic analysis, and the association was replicated in an independent cohort. Because counts were too low, more than 15 rarely observed V segments, including chromosome 9 orphons, were left out of the earlier analysis of 500 to 650 of the donors. Specific HLA alleles were associated with around 18,000 TCR beta sequences at a false discovery rate of 0.05 in a later analysis. According to a later analysis, parvovirus B19, influenza, CMV and Epstein-Barr virus appeared linked to several top co-occurrence clusters.

Sequences were obtained from PBMCs. This TCR was sampled from a man aged 25 to 40 in good health and CMV-seronegative.

The nucleotides read TGTGCCAGCAGCGGGATCGAGGAGAGACAGCCCCAGCATTTT. Its protein reads: CASSGIEERQPQHF. The chain couples TRBV2 to TRBJ1-5, with no D gene named confidently. The germline V gene supplies CDR1 SNHLY and CDR2 FYNNEI. There are 14 amino acids in the CDR3, from cysteine to phenylalanine inclusive. The read is trimmed to its CDR3 DNA, 42 bases read in frame from base 1. V and J lose 6 bases and 7 bases, and a span of 16 bases separates them.